This passage covers 4 T cell receptor beta chains from one sample sequenced in a study of blood T cells in healthy people across ages. A second roughly 6 to 11 cycle PCR used barcoded and J-beta primers. From the 5' RACE reads, TCRdb called clonotypes with MiXCR, one entry per CDR3 protein. The data contain 900,000 to 950,000 distinct CDR3 sequences, roughly 29% of them seen just once; the ten biggest clones take up 10% to 13%. These same data were also listed under a study on T cells of mothers and their children.

Sequencing was carried out using blood. These receptors came from a woman between 40 and 50 years old in good health.

This chain links TRBV4-2 with TRBJ2-4, with 11 bases matching TRBD2. J was trimmed by 0 bases and V by 0 bases; bases with no gene match: 10. Germline CDR1 and CDR2: LGHNA and YNFKEQ. The CDR3 is made up of 20 amino acids. CDR3 sequence reads: CASSQDRASGGLLAKNIQYF. The CDR3 bases are TGTGCCAGCAGCCAAGATCGGGCTAGCGGGGGGTTGCTAGCCAAAAACATTCAGTACTTC.

This clonotype appeared many times. The rearrangement joins TRBV20-1 to TRBJ2-1; TRBD2 agrees at 8 bases. CDR1 is DFQATT, CDR2 SNEGSKA, per germline (reference sequence). The V segment lost 7 bases and the J segment 4 bases; nucleotides outside the gene matches: 6. This CDR3 has 13 amino acids. The CDR3 DNA is TGCAGTGGTGCGGGGGGCTCTTACAATGAGCAGTTCTTC. Translated: CSGAGGSYNEQFF.

The DNA of the CDR3 is TGCGCCAGCAGCTTATCCCAGGGAAAAAACATTCAGTACTTC. It is translated as CASSLSQGKNIQYF. The genes are TRBV5-1 and TRBJ2-4, with a weak D call TRBD1 (5 bases). This CDR3 has 14 residues. With 2 bases removed from V and 4 bases from J, the gap between germline ends came to 10 bases. CDR1 and CDR2 (germline): SGHRS, YFSETQ.

In its sample, this clonotype was seen a few times. The chain has TRBV28 and TRBJ2-6; D not certain. Trimming shortened V by 6 bases and J by 2 bases, and 11 bases separated the two germline ends. This CDR3 region has 15 residues. Germline-derived CDR1 and CDR2 are MDHEN and SYDVKM. The CDR3 is CASSPGRTGANVLTF. The CDR3 DNA reads as TGTGCCAGCAGCCCGGGCCGCACTGGGGCCAACGTCCTGACTTTC.